The source of this T cell receptor beta chain is a study of neoadjuvant nivolumab and ipilimumab in lung cancer. Overall study results and limits: TCR sequencing covered a small number of samples. TCR clonality did not significantly correlate with pathologic tumor regression. Higher pretherapy blood TCR richness went with higher resected-tumor richness.

Libraries were prepared by immunoSEQ multiplex PCR; TCRdb keeps only in-frame clonotypes and omits some of them. The data show 13,000 or so clones, with around 95% seen just once and about 2.3% held by the top ten. To note about this clone: Its specificity is not known.

This material consisted of peripheral blood, taken after neoadjuvant nivolumab, alone or with ipilimumab, at or shortly before surgery. This TCR derives from an adult with non-small cell lung cancer.

CDR3: CASSAGLAAEQFF. The CDR3 DNA sequence: TGTGCCAGTAGTGCTGGACTAGCTGCTGAGCAGTTCTTC. The rearrangement joins TRBV19 to TRBJ2-1; 8 positions agree with TRBD2. CDR1 is LNHDA and CDR2 is SQIVND in the germline V gene (reference sequence). The CDR3 spans 13 residues. V lost 5 bases and J lost 9; bases outside the gene matches: 6.